The present entry profiles one T cell receptor beta chain with its context. Sequencing used immunoSEQ multiplex PCR; TCRdb keeps in-frame clones, though not all of them. The sample lists some 300,000 clones, about 89% occurring once. The study drew participants aged about 18 to 95 years from 24 US areas. The sample belongs to a study of blood T cell repertoires in COVID-19. Germline-derived CDR1 and CDR2 are LGHDT and YNNKEL (reference sequence). CDR3 size: 15 residues. Trimming took 1 base from V and 2 from J; bases not matched to a gene: 5. The material sequenced was PBMCs or T cells enriched from blood (not recorded which). The TCR originated in a woman aged 40-49 years who had recovered from COVID-19. The rearrangement uses TRBV3-1 (or the pseudogene TRBV3-2) and TRBJ2-7; 7 bases fit TRBD2. The CDR3: CASSQGSLAAYEQYF. The CDR3 bases are TGTGCCAGCAGCCAAGGTAGTCTAGCGGCCTACGAGCAGTACTTC.